The 13 T cell receptor beta chains listed next were all sequenced from one sample in a study of blood T cell repertoires in COVID-19. The repertoire was sequenced with immunoSEQ multiplex PCR; TCRdb's copy has only in-frame clones and lacks some. The table has about 62,000 clones, about 88% seen once. The sample comprised peripheral blood. These TCRs come from a man between 65 and 85 years old with acute or convalescent COVID-19.

This CDR3 is CASSFQANTEAFF. CDR3 DNA sequence: TGTGCCAGCAGCTTCCAGGCAAACACTGAAGCTTTCTTT. The chain is built from TRBV5-6 and TRBJ1-1; D remains unclear. The V end was cut by 2 bases, the J end by 2 bases, with 7 bases between. The CDR3 extends over 13 amino acids. Germline V lookup: CDR1 SGHDT, CDR2 YYEEEE.

This clone has a single count. The V gene is TRBV12-3 or TRBV12-4, the J gene TRBJ1-1; 12 nucleotides line up with TRBD1. The CDR3 length is 13 residues. V trimming: 6 bases; J trimming: 4 bases; junction bases outside the gene matches: 0. The CDR3 DNA reads TGTGCCAGCAGGGGACAGGGGGCCACTGAAGCTTTCTTT. Encoded protein: CASRGQGATEAFF.

The rearrangement joins TRBV30 to TRBJ1-4, with D possibly TRBD1 on 5 matching bases. This CDR3 has 15 residues. With 3 bases removed from V and 4 bases from J, the gap between germline ends came to 15 bases. Germline V gives CDR1 GTSNPN, CDR2 SVGIG (reference sequence). For the CDR3, the DNA is TGTGCCTGGAGCGCGGGACCGACCATTAATGAAAAACTGTTTTTT. It is translated as CAWSAGPTINEKLFF.

This chain joins TRBV10-1 and TRBJ2-7; the match to TRBD2 covers 7 bases. The germline V gene encodes CDR1 WNHNN and CDR2 SYGVQD (reference sequence). Trimming cost V 1 base and J 1 base; bases outside gene matches: 4. The CDR3 extends over 15 amino acids. CDR3 coding DNA: TGCGCCAGCAGTGAGTTCGCTAGCGGATCCTACGAGCAGTACTTC. This gives the protein CASSEFASGSYEQYF.

This chain links TRBV18 with TRBJ1-6; D remains ambiguous. The germline V gene has CDR1 KGHSH and CDR2 LQKENI. The CDR3 is made up of 14 amino acids. V dropped 2 bases and J dropped 5 bases, with 7 bases sitting between them. CDR3 residues: CASSPTRNNSPLHF. The CDR3 nucleotides are TGTGCCAGCTCACCAACAAGAAATAATTCACCCCTCCACTTT.

V and J are TRBV10-1 and TRBJ1-2; D is perhaps TRBD1 (5 bases). With 0 bases removed from V and 8 bases from J, the gap between germline ends came to 10 bases. The CDR3 is 13 residues long. CDR1 WNHNN and CDR2 SYGVQD come from the germline V gene (reference sequence). CDR3 DNA: TGCGCCAGCAGTGAGTCCCGGGCAGGGGGCTACACCTTC. Protein sequence: CASSESRAGGYTF.

The chain uses TRBV28 and TRBJ2-7, with unresolved D. The V end lost 7 bases, the J end lost 6 bases, and 13 bases lay between the germline ends. CDR1 is MDHEN, CDR2 SYDVKM, per germline. This CDR3 is built from 12 residues. The CDR3 loop is CASMGQVPEQYF. The CDR3 nucleotides are TGTGCCAGCATGGGCCAAGTTCCCGAGCAGTACTTC.

The genes are TRBV19 and TRBJ1-3; TRBD1 agrees at 7 bases. Per the germline V gene, CDR1 is LNHDA and CDR2 is SQIVND (reference sequence). Trimming removed 6 bases from V and 4 bases from J; junction bases left unmatched: 6. This CDR3 has 14 residues. The chain's CDR3 is CASRTTGLGNTIYF. The CDR3 DNA is TGTGCCAGTAGAACGACAGGGTTGGGAAACACCATATATTTT.

V gene TRBV7-3 combines with J gene TRBJ1-6; no definite D call. The CDR3 extends over 13 amino acids. CDR1 SGHTA and CDR2 FQGTGA come from the germline V gene. V was cut by 3 bases and J by 11 bases, with 11 bases left in between. As DNA, the CDR3 is TGTGCCAGCAGCTTCGGTAGTACGGCACCCCTCCACTTT. This sequence encodes CASSFGSTAPLHF.

The chain links TRBV2 to TRBJ2-7, with D tentatively TRBD2 (5 bases). The CDR3 is made up of 12 amino acids. Trimming removed 6 bases at V and 0 bases at J, with 6 bases between. In germline, CDR1 is SNHLY, CDR2 FYNNEI. This chain's CDR3 is CASREASYEQYF. The CDR3 DNA sequence: TGTGCCAGCAGGGAGGCCTCCTACGAGCAGTACTTC.

V usage is TRBV7-9 and J usage is TRBJ1-5; 7 bases fit TRBD1. This CDR3 is built from 16 residues. Looked up from germline, CDR1 is SEHNR and CDR2 is FQNEAQ (reference sequence). V dropped 3 bases and J dropped 5; count of bases not matched to a gene: 10. The CDR3 coding sequence is TGTGCCAGCAGCTTGCGGGGGGGACAGACGGATCAGCCCCAGCATTTT. It encodes CASSLRGGQTDQPQHF.

The CDR3 DNA sequence: TGTGCCAGCAGCCATGGGTCGGGAGGGGTCGCCGGGGAGCTGTTTTTT. Translated: CASSHGSGGVAGELFF. The chain uses TRBV3-1 (or the pseudogene TRBV3-2) and TRBJ2-2, with 8 nucleotides matching TRBD2. Germline CDR1 and CDR2: LGHDT and YNNKEL (reference sequence). The CDR3 totals 16 residues. V was pared by 3 bases and J by 6 bases, with 9 bases of the junction left unmatched.

This clone was counted a few times. The chain uses TRBV20-1 and TRBJ2-3, with D unresolved. V was cut by 4 bases and J by 4 bases, with 6 bases left in between. Germline CDR1 and CDR2: DFQATT and SNEGSKA (reference sequence). This CDR3 region has 11 residues. The CDR3 protein is CSANLADTQYF. The CDR3 DNA reads TGCAGTGCTAACCTAGCAGATACGCAGTATTTT.